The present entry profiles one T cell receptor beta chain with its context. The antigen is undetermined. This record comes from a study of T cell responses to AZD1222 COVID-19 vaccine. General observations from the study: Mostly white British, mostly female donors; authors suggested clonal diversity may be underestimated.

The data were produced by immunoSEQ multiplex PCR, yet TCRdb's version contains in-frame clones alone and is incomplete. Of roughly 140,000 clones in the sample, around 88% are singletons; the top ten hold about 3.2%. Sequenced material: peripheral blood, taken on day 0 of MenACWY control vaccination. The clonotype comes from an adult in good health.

The chain's CDR3 is CASSDGGSSYNEQFF. CDR3 nucleotide sequence: TGCGCCAGCAGCGATGGGGGGAGCTCCTACAATGAGCAGTTCTTC. This sequence joins TRBV5-1 and TRBJ2-1, with D tentatively TRBD2 (6 bases). The length of the CDR3 is 15 residues. Germline V CDR1 and CDR2: SGHRS, YFSETQ. The germline V and J ends were trimmed by 4 bases and 0 bases, with 11 bases remaining between them.